This T cell receptor beta chain was identified in a study of blood T cell repertoires in COVID-19. Study summary: Sources were T cells, B-cell-depleted T cells, or PBMCs; the material itself was cDNA or gDNA.

Profiled with immunoSEQ multiplex PCR; TCRdb holds only in-frame clones, not every one. The table includes 160,000 or so clones, around nine tenths detected once. CDR3 size: 17 residues. Germline-derived CDR1 and CDR2 are SGHRS and YFSETQ. V was pared by 1 base and J by 4 bases, with 15 bases between. The sequence was collected from a woman in her 70s with acute or convalescent COVID-19. Material for sequencing was peripheral blood. V and J are TRBV5-1 and TRBJ1-6; D uncertain. The CDR3 spells CASSLNTAKLYNSPLHF. Written as DNA, the CDR3 is TGCGCCAGCAGCTTGAATACAGCAAAGCTTTATAATTCACCCCTCCACTTT.